This T cell receptor beta chain was observed in a study of blood T cell repertoires in COVID-19. In the study overall: Sites in the United States, Italy and Spain provided acute and convalescent COVID-19 samples. Nucleic acid was either cDNA or gDNA, and it came from T cells, B-cell-depleted T cells, or PBMCs.

Under the authors' procedure: Reference gene primer amplification yielded estimated nucleated cell counts. Data came from immunoSEQ multiplex PCR; TCRdb stores just in-frame clones and leaves some out. V and J calls and clone size follow that table, whereas D and trimming were derived from the DNA. In the table there are approximately 250,000 clones, just over 85% of which are singletons. What was sequenced was peripheral blood. The sequence was collected from a man aged 30-40 years who had recovered from COVID-19.

The CDR3 region has the DNA TGTGCCATCAGTGAGTCGAGGGACAGTGCTTACTATGGCTACACCTTC. This sequence encodes CAISESRDSAYYGYTF. The rearrangement links TRBV10-3 to TRBJ1-2, with 7 bases lining up with TRBD1. The V and J ends lost 0 bases and 3 bases, in that order; junction bases with no gene match: 7. The germline CDR1 and CDR2 sequences are ENHRY and SYGVKD. The CDR3 is made up of 16 amino acids.